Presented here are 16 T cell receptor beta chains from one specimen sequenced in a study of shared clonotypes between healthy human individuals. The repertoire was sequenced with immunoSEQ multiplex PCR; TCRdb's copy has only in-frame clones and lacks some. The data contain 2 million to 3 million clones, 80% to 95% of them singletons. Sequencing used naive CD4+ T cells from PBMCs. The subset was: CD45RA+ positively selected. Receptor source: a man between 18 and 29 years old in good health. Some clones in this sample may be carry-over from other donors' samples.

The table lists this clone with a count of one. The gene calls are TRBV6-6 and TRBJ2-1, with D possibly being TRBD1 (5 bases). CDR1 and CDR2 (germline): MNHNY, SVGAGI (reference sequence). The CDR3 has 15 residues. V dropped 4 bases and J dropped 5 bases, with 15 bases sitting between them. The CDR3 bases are TGTGCCAGCAGTTCGGTAGGGGTCCTTAACAATGAGCAGTTCTTC. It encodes CASSSVGVLNNEQFF.

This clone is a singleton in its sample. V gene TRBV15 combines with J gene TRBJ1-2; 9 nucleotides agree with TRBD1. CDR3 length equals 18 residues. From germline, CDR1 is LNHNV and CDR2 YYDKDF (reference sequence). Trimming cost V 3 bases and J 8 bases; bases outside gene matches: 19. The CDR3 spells CATSRKRGTGPDLLGYTF. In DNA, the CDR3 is TGTGCCACCAGCAGGAAAAGAGGGACAGGGCCCGACCTGTTAGGCTACACCTTC.

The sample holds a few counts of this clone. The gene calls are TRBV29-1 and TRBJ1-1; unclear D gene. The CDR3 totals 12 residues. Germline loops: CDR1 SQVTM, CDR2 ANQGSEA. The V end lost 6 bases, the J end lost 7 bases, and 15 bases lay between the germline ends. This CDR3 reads CSVGRGGNEAFF. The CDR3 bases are TGCAGCGTAGGAAGAGGAGGTAATGAAGCTTTCTTT.

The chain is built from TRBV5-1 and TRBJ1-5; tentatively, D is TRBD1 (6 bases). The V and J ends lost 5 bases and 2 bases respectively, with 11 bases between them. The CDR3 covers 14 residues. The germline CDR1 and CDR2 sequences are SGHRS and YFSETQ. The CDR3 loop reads CASSEGGGNQPQHF. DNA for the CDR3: TGCGCCAGCAGTGAGGGGGGAGGCAATCAGCCCCAGCATTTT.

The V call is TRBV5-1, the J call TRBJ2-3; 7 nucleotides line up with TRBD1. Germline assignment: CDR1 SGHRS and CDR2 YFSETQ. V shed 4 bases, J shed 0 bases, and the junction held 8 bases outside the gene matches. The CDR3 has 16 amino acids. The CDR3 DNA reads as TGCGCCAGCAGCCCCGCCGCGACAGGGAGCACAGATACGCAGTATTTT. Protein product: CASSPAATGSTDTQYF.

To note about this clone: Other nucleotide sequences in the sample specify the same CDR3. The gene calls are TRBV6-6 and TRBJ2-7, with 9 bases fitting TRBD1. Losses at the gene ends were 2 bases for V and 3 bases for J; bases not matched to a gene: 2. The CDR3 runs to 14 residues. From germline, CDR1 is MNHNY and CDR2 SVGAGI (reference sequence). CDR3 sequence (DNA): TGTGCCAGCAGTTACGGGACAGGGCTCTACGAGCAGTACTTC. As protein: CASSYGTGLYEQYF.

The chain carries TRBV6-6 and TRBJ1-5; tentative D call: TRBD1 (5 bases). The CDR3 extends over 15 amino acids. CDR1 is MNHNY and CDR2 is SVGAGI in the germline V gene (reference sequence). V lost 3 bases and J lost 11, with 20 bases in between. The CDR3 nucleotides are TGTGCCAGCAGTTATGGGACGGGCATCACTAGGTCCCAGCATTTT. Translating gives CASSYGTGITRSQHF.

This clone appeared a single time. The CDR3 nucleotides read TGTGCCAGCAGCCCCAGGGGGGGAGGCACTGAAGCTTTCTTT. Translation gives CASSPRGGGTEAFF. This sequence joins TRBV25-1 and TRBJ1-1; TRBD1 matches at 7 bases. CDR1 MGHDK and CDR2 SYGVNS come from the germline V gene. There are 14 residues in the CDR3. After removal of 6 bases from V and 4 bases from J, the junction contained 8 bases not matched to a gene.

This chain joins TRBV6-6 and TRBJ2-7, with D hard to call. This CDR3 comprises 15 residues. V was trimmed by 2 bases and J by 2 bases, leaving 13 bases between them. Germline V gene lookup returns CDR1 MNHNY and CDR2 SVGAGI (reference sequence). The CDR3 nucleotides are TGTGCCAGCAGTTACCACAAACCTTCGACCTACGAGCAGTACTTC. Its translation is CASSYHKPSTYEQYF.

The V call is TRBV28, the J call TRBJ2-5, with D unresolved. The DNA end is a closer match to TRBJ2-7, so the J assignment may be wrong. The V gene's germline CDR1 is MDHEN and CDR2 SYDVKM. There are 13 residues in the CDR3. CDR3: CASQYSLTYEQYF. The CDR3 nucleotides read TGTGCCAGCCAGTATTCACTCACCTACGAGCAGTACTTC.

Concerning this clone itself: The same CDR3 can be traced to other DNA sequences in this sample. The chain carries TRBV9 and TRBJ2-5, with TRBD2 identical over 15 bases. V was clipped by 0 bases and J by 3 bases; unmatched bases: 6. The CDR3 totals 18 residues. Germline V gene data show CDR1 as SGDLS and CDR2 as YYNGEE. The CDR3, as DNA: TGTGCCAGCAGCGTAGCTACCTGGACTAGCGGGAGGGAAGAGACCCAGTACTTC. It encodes CASSVATWTSGREETQYF.

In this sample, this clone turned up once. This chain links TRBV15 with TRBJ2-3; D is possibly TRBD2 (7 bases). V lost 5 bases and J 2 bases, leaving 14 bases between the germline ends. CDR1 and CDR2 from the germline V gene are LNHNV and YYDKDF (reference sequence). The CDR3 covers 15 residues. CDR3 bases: TGTGCCACCAGCGGAGGGGGGGACTTCACAGATACGCAGTATTTT. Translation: CATSGGGDFTDTQYF.

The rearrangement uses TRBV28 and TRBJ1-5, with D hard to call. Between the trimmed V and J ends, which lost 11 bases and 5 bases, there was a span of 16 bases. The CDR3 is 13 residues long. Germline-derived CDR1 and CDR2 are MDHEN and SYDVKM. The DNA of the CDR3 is TGTGCCGCCGGGTCCGTGGGCTATCAGCCCCAGCATTTT. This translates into CAAGSVGYQPQHF.

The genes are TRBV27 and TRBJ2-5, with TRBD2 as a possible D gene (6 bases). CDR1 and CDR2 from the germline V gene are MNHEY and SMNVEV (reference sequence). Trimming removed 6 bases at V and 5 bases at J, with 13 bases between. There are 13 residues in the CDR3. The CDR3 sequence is CASRPGGVETQYF. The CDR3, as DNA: TGTGCCAGCAGGCCCGGGGGAGTGGAGACCCAGTACTTC.

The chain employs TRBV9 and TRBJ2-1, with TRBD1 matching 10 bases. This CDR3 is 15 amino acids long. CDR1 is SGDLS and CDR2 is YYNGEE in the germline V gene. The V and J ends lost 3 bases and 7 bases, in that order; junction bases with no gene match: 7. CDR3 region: CASSGQGAGRNEQFF. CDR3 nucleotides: TGTGCCAGCAGCGGACAGGGGGCGGGTAGGAATGAGCAGTTCTTC.

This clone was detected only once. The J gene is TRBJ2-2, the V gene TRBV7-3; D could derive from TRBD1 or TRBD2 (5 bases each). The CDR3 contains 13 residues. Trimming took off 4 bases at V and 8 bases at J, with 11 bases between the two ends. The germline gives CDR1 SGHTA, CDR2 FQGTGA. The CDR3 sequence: CASSSGLWGELFF. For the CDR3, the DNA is TGTGCCAGCAGCTCGGGGCTGTGGGGGGAGCTGTTTTTT.